Below, 13 T cell receptor beta chains from the same sample are listed, as sequenced in a study of T cell responses to AZD1222 COVID-19 vaccine. Libraries were prepared by immunoSEQ multiplex PCR; TCRdb keeps only in-frame clonotypes and omits some of them. This sample has about 140,000 clones, with about 90% found just once. The input for sequencing was peripheral blood, taken on day 0 of AZD1222 vaccination. Every receptor here comes from an adult in good health.

In DNA form, the CDR3 reads TGTGCCAGCAGTTACTCAGGACAGGGGTATGAAAAACTGTTTTTT. It translates to CASSYSGQGYEKLFF. The chain combines TRBV6-5 with TRBJ1-4; 9 nucleotides agree with TRBD1. The V gene's germline CDR1 is MNHEY and CDR2 SVGAGI. The CDR3 is 15 residues long. With V trimmed by 0 bases and J by 6 bases, 2 bases remained unmatched.

This clone was detected only a few times. The rearrangement uses TRBV4-3 and TRBJ2-1; D ambiguous. The CDR3 consists of 15 residues. Germline values: CDR1 LGHNA, CDR2 YSLEER. The V end lost 1 base, the J end lost 0 bases, and 7 bases lay between the germline ends. CDR3 amino acids: CASSQVAASYNEQFF. The CDR3 DNA reads as TGCGCCAGCAGCCAAGTGGCCGCCTCCTACAATGAGCAGTTCTTC.

The chain links TRBV15 to TRBJ2-2; a weak D match, TRBD2 (6 bases). The CDR3 is 17 amino acids. The V and J ends lost 0 bases and 5 bases respectively, with 16 bases between them. Germline values: CDR1 LNHNV, CDR2 YYDKDF (reference sequence). The CDR3 protein is CATSREAGRGNTGELFF. The CDR3, as DNA: TGTGCCACCAGCAGAGAAGCGGGCCGAGGAAATACCGGGGAGCTGTTTTTT.

Written as DNA, the CDR3 is TGTGCCAGCAGCTTATATCCCACAGGGGGCTCCTACGAGCAGTACTTC. It is translated as CASSLYPTGGSYEQYF. The chain combines TRBV11-3 with TRBJ2-7, with 8 bases lining up with TRBD1. The length of the CDR3 is 16 residues. V was pared by 2 bases and J by 0 bases, with 6 bases of the junction left unmatched. Germline CDR1 SGHNT, CDR2 YENEEA.

This clone was counted a single time. The rearrangement uses TRBV11-2 and TRBJ2-1; 8 bases fit TRBD2. V lost 1 base to trimming and J lost 7 bases; unmatched junction nucleotides: 6. Germline loops: CDR1 SGHAT, CDR2 FQNNGV. CDR3 length: 15 residues. DNA for the CDR3: TGTGCCAGCAGCTTAGGGGTCAGCGGGAGAAATGAGCAGTTCTTC. Its translation: CASSLGVSGRNEQFF.

The chain combines TRBV28 with TRBJ1-2; no firm D call. The V end lost 3 bases, the J end lost 4 bases, and 15 bases lay between the germline ends. This CDR3 spans 15 amino acids. The germline gives CDR1 MDHEN, CDR2 SYDVKM. The CDR3 coding sequence is TGTGCCAGCAGTTTTCCCCTCGGACGTAGCTATGGCTACACCTTC. Protein: CASSFPLGRSYGYTF.

The CDR3 loop reads CASSLGQGTRYEQYF. The CDR3 coding sequence is TGTGCCAGCAGCTTGGGTCAGGGGACCCGCTACGAGCAGTACTTC. The V call is TRBV5-4, the J call TRBJ2-7, with D possibly TRBD1 on 6 matching bases. CDR3 length: 15 amino acids. Trimming removed 0 bases at V and 3 bases at J, with 13 bases between. Looked up from germline, CDR1 is SGHNT and CDR2 is YYREEE (reference sequence).

The rearrangement links TRBV19 to TRBJ2-5; D remains ambiguous. The CDR3 length is 14 residues. V lost 4 bases and J 3 bases, leaving 12 bases between the germline ends. The germline CDR1 and CDR2 sequences are LNHDA and SQIVND (reference sequence). In nucleotides, the CDR3 is TGTGCCAGTAGTACGCTAGGGTTCAAAGAGACCCAGTACTTC. Its protein is CASSTLGFKETQYF.

The V call is TRBV28, the J call TRBJ1-4, with D possibly being TRBD1 (6 bases). Trimming took off 4 bases at V and 2 bases at J, with 14 bases between the two ends. CDR1 is MDHEN, CDR2 SYDVKM, per germline. The CDR3 sequence is 16 residues long. The DNA for the CDR3 is TGTGCCAGCAGTTCGATAGAGGGGGGCACTAATGAAAAACTGTTTTTT. Protein: CASSSIEGGTNEKLFF.

This chain links TRBV25-1 with TRBJ2-2; 9 bases align to TRBD2. CDR3 size: 15 residues. The germline gives CDR1 MGHDK, CDR2 SYGVNS. J lost 5 bases, V lost 7 bases, and 8 bases had no gene match. The CDR3 DNA reads as TGTGCCAGCAAGACTAGCGGAGGGGAAACCGGGGAGCTGTTTTTT. Its protein product is CASKTSGGETGELFF.

This clone was seen just once. The genes are TRBV4-3 and TRBJ1-1; 7 bases line up with TRBD1. V dropped 4 bases and J dropped 1; count of bases not matched to a gene: 9. This CDR3 is 16 amino acids long. The germline gives CDR1 LGHNA, CDR2 YSLEER. This chain's CDR3 is CASSRSARGGNTEAFF. The CDR3 nucleotides are TGCGCCAGCAGCCGATCCGCCAGGGGGGGGAACACTGAAGCTTTCTTT.

J is TRBJ1-3 and V is TRBV13; tentative D call: TRBD1 (5 bases). This CDR3 comprises 13 residues. With 3 bases removed from V and 8 bases from J, the gap between germline ends came to 11 bases. Germline CDR1 PRHDT, CDR2 FYEKMQ (reference sequence). The CDR3 DNA follows: TGTGCCAGCAGCTTGTTAGGGGATCACACCATATATTTT. Translation gives CASSLLGDHTIYF.

The chain has TRBV7-8 and TRBJ2-4; D perhaps matches TRBD2 (7 bases). Germline CDR1 and CDR2: SGHVS and FQNEAQ. Trimming took off 0 bases at V and 0 bases at J, with 15 bases between the two ends. The CDR3 has 18 residues. CDR3 nucleotides: TGTGCCAGCAGCTTAGCGTGGGGGGGCGCGCGAGCCAAAAACATTCAGTACTTC. Its protein product is CASSLAWGGARAKNIQYF.